This T cell receptor (beta chain) stems from a study of immune evolution from preneoplasia to lung adenocarcinoma. Study observations and caveats: Top clone share appeared to fall from AAH through AIS, MIA, adenocarcinoma.

CDR1 is SGDLS and CDR2 is YYNGEE in the germline V gene. This CDR3 comprises 13 residues. Trimming pared 3 bases from V and 0 bases from J, leaving 4 bases between. Note on this clone: The target antigen is unknown.

Two lung cancer pathologists independently confirmed each histologic diagnosis. Assay: immunoSEQ multiplex PCR; the TCRdb copy retains only in-frame clones and omits some. Of some 6,300 clones listed, around 80% were seen once; the top ten hold over 5%. This chain links TRBV9 with TRBJ2-4; unclear D gene. Input material: FFPE invasive lung adenocarcinoma tissue. This receptor was taken from a person in their fifties with lung adenocarcinoma. The CDR3 coding sequence is TGTGCCAGCAGCGCTCAAGCCAAAAACATTCAGTACTTC. Its translation: CASSAQAKNIQYF.